This TCR beta chain was sequenced during a study of a mutant IDH1 vaccine in newly diagnosed glioma. The repertoire was sequenced with immunoSEQ multiplex PCR; TCRdb's copy has only in-frame clones and lacks some. The table records some 60,000 clones, roughly nine tenths of them present only once. Per germline, CDR1 LNHNV and CDR2 YYDKDF (reference sequence). V lost 0 bases, J lost 4 bases, and 9 bases stayed unmatched. The CDR3 runs 18 residues. As for this clone: What it binds is unknown.

Time point specified: week 35, safety follow-up. Topical imiquimod accompanied each vaccine dose, which consisted of 300 ug of mutant IDH1 20-mer peptide. This TCR was sampled from a middle-aged man with glioma. This specimen consisted of PBMCs, obtained from a glioma patient whose treatment included an IDH1 peptide vaccine. The chain is built from TRBV15 and TRBJ1-5; 10 positions agree with TRBD1. The CDR3 nucleotides are TGTGCCACCAGCAGAGATAAGGGGACAGGGGCCCGAAATCAGCCCCAGCATTTT. Its protein product is CATSRDKGTGARNQPQHF.